Listed here is a single T cell receptor beta chain. No cognate antigen has been identified for it. Base qualities are not provided; no much larger clone lies one nucleotide away. The data belong to a study of radiotherapy plus CTLA-4 blockade in lung cancer (dated by TCRdb to between 2017 and 2018). Concerning the study at large: Among the enrolled patients, 18% had an objective response, and around 31% reached disease control.

The study evaluated CTLA-4 blockade (ipilimumab) given together with focal radiation therapy in patients who had chemo-refractory metastatic non-small-cell lung cancer. The CDR3 sequence holds 14 residues, the cysteine and phenylalanine included. The entry retains the CDR3 DNA only, 42 bases that are in frame from base 1. Trimming takes 2 bases from V and 0 bases from J, and the germline ends sit 7 bases apart. The germline V gene sets CDR1 to MGHRA and CDR2 to YSYEKL. Beyond this particular receptor, the publication reports: TCR clones derived from tumors expanded in peripheral blood after treatment with radiotherapy and ipilimumab. Increased serum interferon-beta after radiation, together with early dynamic changes in blood T cell clones, were reported to be the strongest predictors of response.

Library prep was done by the immunoSEQ multiplex PCR assay. The immuneACCESS repertoire file appears here via TCRdb, limited to in-frame rearrangements. These files lack a portion of the clones; in checked studies, under half of the deficit traces to unresolved V genes, and the cause of the others is not known. This sample is represented by under 100,000 clones; approximately 83% of them were singletons. The ten top clones hold about 14% of the sample. The specimen was peripheral blood, collected from a patient treated with radiotherapy plus ipilimumab. This sequence uses TRBV4-1 and TRBJ1-2, with the D gene not confidently named. The receptor comes from a human donor with non-small cell lung cancer that progressed on radiotherapy plus ipilimumab. CDR3 region: CASSQTGPNYGYTF. DNA sequence: TGCGCCAGCAGCCAAACCGGACCTAACTATGGCTACACCTTC.